This TCR beta chain was sequenced for a study of long-term antiretroviral therapy in people with HIV. Study-wide results and limits: Absence of data on ART adherence, viral resistance or therapy changes was noted. Pre-ART expanded TRB clones stayed dominant throughout, though often decreasing after ART.

About this clone: Its antigen is as yet unknown.

The assay, immunoSEQ v3.0, was run at survey level. Assay used: immunoSEQ multiplex PCR; TCRdb lists only in-frame clones, some missing. The table has 26,000 or so clones, over 90% seen once. Per donor, a minimum of one pre-ART and a minimum of two post-ART PBMC samples were available. Everyone in the study who had HIV was treated in the United States. Germline loops: CDR1 LGHNA, CDR2 YSLEER. The CDR3 runs to 14 residues. Between the trimmed V and J ends, which lost 1 base and 2 bases, there was a span of 8 bases. The receptor's source is a man aged 40-50 years with HIV. Specimen: unsorted PBMCs, collected 6.2 years after starting antiretroviral therapy. The V and J genes are TRBV4-3 and TRBJ2-5; D unclear. The CDR3 DNA reads as TGCGCCAGCAGCCAAGCTACTGCTCAAGAGACCCAGTACTTC. Translated, it gives CASSQATAQETQYF.